The T cell receptor (beta chain) described here comes from a study of cytomegalovirus exposure and HLA in healthy donors. Study-level background: Findings of an earlier analysis included over 95 million unique TCR beta sequences from about 180 million T cells.

General study results and limits: Reportedly, a later analysis found an Asian-associated ancestry cluster had fewer N-insertions than the approximately 700-donor mean.

The donors, nominally healthy at sampling, likely had unrecorded immune exposures. The PCR used 60 Vbeta and 13 Jbeta primers. Assay used: immunoSEQ multiplex PCR; TCRdb lists only in-frame clones, some missing. This sample has roughly 150,000 clones; around a tenth occur once, and the top ten carry approximately 1.9%. Points on this clone: Antigen specificity is unknown. The junction differs from germline at one of its ends, possibly a read error. This specimen includes other DNA sequences encoding the same CDR3.

Germline CDR1 is SSHAT and CDR2 is FNYEAQ (reference sequence). CDR3 size: 16 residues. The rearrangement uses TRBV7-7 and TRBJ2-3, with TRBD2 matching over 9 bases. The receptor was derived from a middle-aged man in good health and CMV-seronegative. The sequenced material came from PBMCs. The CDR3 sequence is CASSLGLAGSTDTQYF. In DNA, the CDR3 is TGTGCTAGCAGCTTAGGGCTAGCGGGGAGCACAGATACGCAGTATTTT.